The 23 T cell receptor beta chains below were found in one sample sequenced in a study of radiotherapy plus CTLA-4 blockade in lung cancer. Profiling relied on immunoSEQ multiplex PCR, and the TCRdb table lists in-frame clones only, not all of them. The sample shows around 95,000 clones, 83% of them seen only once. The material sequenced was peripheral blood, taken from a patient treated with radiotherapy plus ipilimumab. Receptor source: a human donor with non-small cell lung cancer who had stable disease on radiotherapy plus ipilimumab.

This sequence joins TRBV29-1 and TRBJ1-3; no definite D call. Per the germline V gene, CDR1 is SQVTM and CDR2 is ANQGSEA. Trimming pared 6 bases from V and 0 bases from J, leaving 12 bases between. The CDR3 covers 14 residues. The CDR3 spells CSVDRAGSGNTIYF. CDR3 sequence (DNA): TGCAGCGTCGACCGGGCCGGCTCTGGAAACACCATATATTTT.

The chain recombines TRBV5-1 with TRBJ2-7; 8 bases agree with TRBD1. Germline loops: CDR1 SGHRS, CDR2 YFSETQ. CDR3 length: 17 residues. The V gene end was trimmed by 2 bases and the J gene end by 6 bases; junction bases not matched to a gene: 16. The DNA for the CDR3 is TGCGCCAGCAGCTTTTCAAAAGACAGGGGCCCGGGTAGCGAGCAGTACTTC. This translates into CASSFSKDRGPGSEQYF.

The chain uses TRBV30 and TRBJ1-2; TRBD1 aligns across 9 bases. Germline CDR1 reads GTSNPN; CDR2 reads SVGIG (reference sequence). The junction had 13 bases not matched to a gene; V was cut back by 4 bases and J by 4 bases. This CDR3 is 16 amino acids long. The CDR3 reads CAWIRLGTGSGYGYTF. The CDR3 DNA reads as TGTGCCTGGATCCGCCTCGGGACAGGGTCTGGCTATGGCTACACCTTC. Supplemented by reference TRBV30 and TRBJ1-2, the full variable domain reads SQTIHQWPATLVQPVGSPLSLECTVEGTSNPNLYWYRQAAGRGLQLLFYSVGIGQISSEVPQNLSASRPQDRQFILSSKKLLLSDSGFYLCAWIRLGTGSGYGYTFGSGTRLTVV.

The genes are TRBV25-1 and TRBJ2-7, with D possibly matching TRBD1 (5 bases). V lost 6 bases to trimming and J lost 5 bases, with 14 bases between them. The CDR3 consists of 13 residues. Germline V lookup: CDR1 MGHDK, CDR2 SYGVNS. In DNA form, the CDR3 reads TGTGCCAGCAGCCAACAGGTTAGAGACGAGCAGTACTTC. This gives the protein CASSQQVRDEQYF.

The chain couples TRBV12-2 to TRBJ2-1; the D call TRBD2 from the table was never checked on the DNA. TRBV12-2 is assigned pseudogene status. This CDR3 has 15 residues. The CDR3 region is CASRPLYRVENEQFF. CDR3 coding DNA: TGTGCAAGTCGCCCCCTCTACCGGGTGGAGAATGAGCAGTTCTTC.

The CDR3 bases are TGTGCCAGCAGCCGCTTTCAGGGGATCTACGAGCAGTACTTC. It specifies CASSRFQGIYEQYF. The chain links TRBV5-6 to TRBJ2-7; weak D call: TRBD1 (6 bases). V was clipped by 4 bases and J by 3 bases, with 14 bases between them. Germline V lookup: CDR1 SGHDT, CDR2 YYEEEE. The CDR3 extends over 14 amino acids.

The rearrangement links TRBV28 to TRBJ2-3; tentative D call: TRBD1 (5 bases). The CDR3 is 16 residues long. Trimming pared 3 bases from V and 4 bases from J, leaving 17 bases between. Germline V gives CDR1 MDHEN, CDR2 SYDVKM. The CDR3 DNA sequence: TGTGCCAGCAGTTTCAGTCGGACATCAGGTCCAGATACGCAGTATTTT. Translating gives CASSFSRTSGPDTQYF. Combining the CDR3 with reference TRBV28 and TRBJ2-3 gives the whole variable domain DVKVTQSSRYLVKRTGEKVFLECVQDMDHENMFWYRQDPGLGLRLIYFSYDVKMKEKGDIPEGYSVSREKKERFSLILESASTNQTSMYLCASSFSRTSGPDTQYFGPGTRLTVL.

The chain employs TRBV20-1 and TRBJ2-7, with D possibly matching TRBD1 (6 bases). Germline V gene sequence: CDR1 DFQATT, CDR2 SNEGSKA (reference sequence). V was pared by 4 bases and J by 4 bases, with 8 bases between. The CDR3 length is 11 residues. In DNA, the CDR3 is TGCAGTGCTAAAGGACAGTACGAGCAGTACTTC. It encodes CSAKGQYEQYF.

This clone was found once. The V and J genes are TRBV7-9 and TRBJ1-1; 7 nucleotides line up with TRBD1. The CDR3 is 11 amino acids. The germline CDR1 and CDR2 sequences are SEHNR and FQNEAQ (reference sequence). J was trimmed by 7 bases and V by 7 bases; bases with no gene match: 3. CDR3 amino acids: CASTDRDEAFF. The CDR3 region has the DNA TGTGCCAGCACCGACAGGGATGAAGCTTTCTTT.

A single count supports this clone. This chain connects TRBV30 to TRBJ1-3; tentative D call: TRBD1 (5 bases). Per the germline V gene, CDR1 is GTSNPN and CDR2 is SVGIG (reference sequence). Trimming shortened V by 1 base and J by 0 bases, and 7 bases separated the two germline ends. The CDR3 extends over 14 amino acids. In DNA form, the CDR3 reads TGTGCCTGGAGTGGGGGGAGCTCTGGAAACACCATATATTTT. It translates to CAWSGGSSGNTIYF.

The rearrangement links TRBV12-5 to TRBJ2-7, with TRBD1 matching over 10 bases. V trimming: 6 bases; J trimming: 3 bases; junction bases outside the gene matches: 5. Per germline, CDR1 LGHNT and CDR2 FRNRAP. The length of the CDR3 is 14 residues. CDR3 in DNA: TGTGCTAGTGGCGACAGGGGGCTAAGCTACGAGCAGTACTTC. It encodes CASGDRGLSYEQYF.

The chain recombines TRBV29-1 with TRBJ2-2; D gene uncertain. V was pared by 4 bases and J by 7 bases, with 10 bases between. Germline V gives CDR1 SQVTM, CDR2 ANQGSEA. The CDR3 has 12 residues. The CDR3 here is CSVGTAGGELFF. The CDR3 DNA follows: TGCAGCGTTGGGACGGCAGGCGGGGAGCTGTTTTTT.

The DNA for the CDR3 is TGTGCCAGCAGCTCAGTCATAGGGGCCTCACCCCTCCACTTT. This gives the protein CASSSVIGASPLHF. The chain combines TRBV7-9 with TRBJ1-6, with TRBD1 as a possible D gene (5 bases). V was trimmed by 4 bases and J by 10 bases, leaving 14 bases between them. The V gene's germline CDR1 is SEHNR and CDR2 FQNEAQ (reference sequence). The CDR3 is 14 amino acids.

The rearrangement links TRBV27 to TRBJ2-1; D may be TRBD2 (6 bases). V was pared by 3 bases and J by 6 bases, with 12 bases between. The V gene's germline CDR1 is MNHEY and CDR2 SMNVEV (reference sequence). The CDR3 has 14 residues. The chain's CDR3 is CASSLSLASNEQFF. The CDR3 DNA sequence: TGTGCCAGCAGTTTGAGCCTAGCGTCCAATGAGCAGTTCTTC.

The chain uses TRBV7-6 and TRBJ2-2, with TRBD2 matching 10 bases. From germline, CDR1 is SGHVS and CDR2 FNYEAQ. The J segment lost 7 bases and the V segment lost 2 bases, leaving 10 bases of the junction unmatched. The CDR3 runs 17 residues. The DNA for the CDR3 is TGTGCCAGCAGCTTAAGCGGGGGGGCCAGTCTCAGCGGGGAGCTGTTTTTT. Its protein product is CASSLSGGASLSGELFF.

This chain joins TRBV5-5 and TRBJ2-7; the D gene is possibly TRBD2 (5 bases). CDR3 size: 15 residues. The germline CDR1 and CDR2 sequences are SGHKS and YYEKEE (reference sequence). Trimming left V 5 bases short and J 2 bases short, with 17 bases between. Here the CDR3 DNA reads TGTGCCAGCAGGACCCACGAGAGGGCCCCCTACGAGCAGTACTTC. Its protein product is CASRTHERAPYEQYF.

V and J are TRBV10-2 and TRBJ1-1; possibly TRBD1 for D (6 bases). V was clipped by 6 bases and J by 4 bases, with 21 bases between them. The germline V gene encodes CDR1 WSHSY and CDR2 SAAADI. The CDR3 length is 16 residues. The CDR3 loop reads CASRAPRGAGGTEAFF. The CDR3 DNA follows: TGCGCCAGCAGGGCCCCGAGGGGGGCGGGTGGCACTGAAGCTTTCTTT.

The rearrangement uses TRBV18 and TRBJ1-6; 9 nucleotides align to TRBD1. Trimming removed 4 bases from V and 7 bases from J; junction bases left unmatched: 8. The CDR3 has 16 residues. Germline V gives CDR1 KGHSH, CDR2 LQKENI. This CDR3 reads CASSLWTGVENSPLHF. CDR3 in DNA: TGTGCCAGCTCACTTTGGACAGGGGTTGAGAATTCACCCCTCCACTTT.

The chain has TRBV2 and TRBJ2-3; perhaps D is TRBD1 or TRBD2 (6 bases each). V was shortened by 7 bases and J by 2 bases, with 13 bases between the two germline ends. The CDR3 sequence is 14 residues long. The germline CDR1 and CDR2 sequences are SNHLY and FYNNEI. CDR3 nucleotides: TGTGCCAGCACCGCGGGACAACCCACAGATACGCAGTATTTT. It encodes CASTAGQPTDTQYF.

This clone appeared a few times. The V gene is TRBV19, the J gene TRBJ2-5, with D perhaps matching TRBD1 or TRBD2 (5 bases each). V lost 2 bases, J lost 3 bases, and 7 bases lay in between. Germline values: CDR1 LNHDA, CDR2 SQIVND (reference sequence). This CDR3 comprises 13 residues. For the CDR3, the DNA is TGTGCCAGTAGTATACAGGGAGAAGAGACCCAGTACTTC. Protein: CASSIQGEETQYF.

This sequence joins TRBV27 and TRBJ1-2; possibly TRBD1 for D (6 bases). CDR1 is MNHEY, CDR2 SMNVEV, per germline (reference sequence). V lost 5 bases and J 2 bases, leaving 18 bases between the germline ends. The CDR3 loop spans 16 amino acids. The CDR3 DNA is TGTGCCAGCAGTAAAGGGGGGGGTATTTCGAACTATGGCTACACCTTC. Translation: CASSKGGGISNYGYTF.

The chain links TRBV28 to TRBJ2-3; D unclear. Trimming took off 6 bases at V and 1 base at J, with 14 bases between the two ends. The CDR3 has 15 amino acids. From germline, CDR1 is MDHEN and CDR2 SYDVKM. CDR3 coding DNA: TGTGCCAGCAGCCTATGGGCGCCGGGCACAGATACGCAGTATTTT. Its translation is CASSLWAPGTDTQYF.

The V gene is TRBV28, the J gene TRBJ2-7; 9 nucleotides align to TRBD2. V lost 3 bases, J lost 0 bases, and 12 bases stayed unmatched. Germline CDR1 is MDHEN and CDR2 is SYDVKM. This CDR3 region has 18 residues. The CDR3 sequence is CASSFQGLKREASYEQYF. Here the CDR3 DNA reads TGTGCCAGCAGTTTCCAAGGACTTAAGCGGGAGGCCTCCTACGAGCAGTACTTC.